This TCR beta chain was found in a study of Graves' ophthalmopathy and Graves' hyperthyroidism. Where ophthalmopathy was present, donors had moderate-to-severe activity, CAS ≥3, NOSPECS ≥4 and duration under 3 months. The authors diagnosed from clinical symptoms, serum thyroxine, TRAb, thyroid ultrasound and orbital computed tomography. From RNA, the CDR3 regions of TCR beta chains were amplified and sequenced. An opening RT-PCR round employed HTBI primers and preceded a second-round multiplex PCR. TCRdb re-derived calls from the multiplex PCR reads in MiXCR, one entry per CDR3 protein. The table shows roughly 500,000 distinct CDR3 sequences, with approximately 15% occurring only once. This clonotype was detected ten times or more. Its target is unknown. General study findings and limits: Ophthalmopathy cases were distinguished from stable hyperthyroidism by a 13-signature model, reaching just over 85% sensitivity and around 77% specificity.

Trimming took 3 bases from V and 2 from J, leaving 14 bases between them. This CDR3 is built from 15 residues. Germline-derived CDR1 and CDR2 are SGHAT and FQNNGV. The rearrangement joins TRBV11-2 to TRBJ2-7; D is possibly TRBD2 (6 bases). This clonotype originated in a woman in her 30s with Graves' ophthalmopathy. Material: blood. For the CDR3, the DNA is TGTGCCAGCAGCTTGGCGGGGCTCTCCGCCTACGAGCAGTACTTC. Residues: CASSLAGLSAYEQYF.